This T cell receptor beta chain was captured in a study of cytomegalovirus exposure and HLA in healthy donors. PCR used 60 Vbeta primers and 13 Jbeta primers. Assay used: immunoSEQ multiplex PCR; TCRdb lists only in-frame clones, some missing. The sample lists roughly 140,000 clones; just over 70% were seen once. Points from the study as a whole: Later work found that TCR association rates differed between HLA loci; DRB1 had the most and HLA-C the fewest. One cluster of highly shared sequence variants probably arose as a sequencing artifact.

CDR1 and CDR2 (germline): GTSNPN, SVGIG (reference sequence). The CDR3 has 11 residues. With 5 bases removed from V and 8 bases from J, the gap between germline ends came to 10 bases. This clone occurred many times. Its specificity is not known. The sequence was obtained from a woman younger than 45 in good health and CMV-seronegative. Sequenced material: PBMCs. The rearrangement joins TRBV30 to TRBJ2-1, with D possibly TRBD2 on 5 matching bases. The DNA of the CDR3 is TGTGCCTGGTCACCGGGATATGAGCAGTTCTTC. Encoded protein: CAWSPGYEQFF. The full variable domain, rest sourced from reference TRBV30 and TRBJ2-1, is SQTIHQWPATLVQPVGSPLSLECTVEGTSNPNLYWYRQAAGRGLQLLFYSVGIGQISSEVPQNLSASRPQDRQFILSSKKLLLSDSGFYLCAWSPGYEQFFGPGTRLTVL.